The rows below give T cell receptor beta chains drawn from one sample of a study of long-term antiretroviral therapy in people with HIV. Libraries were prepared by immunoSEQ multiplex PCR; TCRdb keeps only in-frame clonotypes and omits some of them. This table has 20,000 to 25,000 clones, about four fifths appearing once. Sequencing used unsorted PBMCs, obtained 0.7 years before starting antiretroviral therapy. These receptors were obtained from a man aged 30 to 39 with HIV. Both conserved end residues are part of each CDR3.

V gene,J gene,CDR3 protein
TRBV27,TRBJ2-7,CASSLTGLGPYEQYF
TRBV27,TRBJ1-4,CASSLGQLEKLFF
TRBV9,TRBJ2-5,CASSVGTSGVQETQYF
TRBV7-8,TRBJ2-7,CASSILLRGFRYEQYF
TRBV10-3,TRBJ2-7,CAISNQYEQYF
TRBV2,TRBJ1-2,CASSDPDRPNYGYTF
TRBV7-8,TRBJ2-1,CASRSEYNEQFF
TRBV28,TRBJ1-1,CASSLEGWNTEAFF
TRBV7-8,TRBJ1-1,CASSLDRNTEAFF
TRBV7-8,TRBJ2-1,CASSLDPNRQYNEQFF
TRBV2,TRBJ2-5,CASNGVETQYF
TRBV2,TRBJ1-1,CASLVSEAFF
TRBV28,TRBJ1-6,CASSDRGNFLPLHF
TRBV6-1,TRBJ2-2,CASSEIRGTGELFF
TRBV29-1,TRBJ1-1,CSVSGVVRWEDTEAFF
TRBV9,TRBJ2-3,CASSQGGTNTDTQYF
TRBV6-6,TRBJ2-3,CASTAGFTDTQYF
TRBV9,TRBJ2-1,CASSAGVGYNEQFF
TRBV30,TRBJ1-4,CAWAPTTNEKLFF
TRBV28,TRBJ2-7,CASSWGPSGRSYEQYF
TRBV2,TRBJ1-1,CASSLLGQGSEAFF
TRBV7-6,TRBJ1-5,CASSLLSGDQPQHF
TRBV4-1,TRBJ1-4,CASSFWGGQGGEKLFF
TRBV25-1,TRBJ1-2,CASSRADANYGYTF
TRBV2,TRBJ2-5,CASVEQGQGETQYF
TRBV5-1,TRBJ2-1,CASSPAGLAGVEQFF
TRBV5-4,TRBJ1-2,CASSLRGRGNYGYTF
TRBV9,TRBJ2-1,CASSVTGRAYNEQFF
TRBV9,TRBJ2-5,CASSVGTGDGETQYF
TRBV11-2,TRBJ2-7,CASSLEGQKVGQYF
TRBV11-2,TRBJ1-2,CASSLETRRRYTF
TRBV2,TRBJ1-2,CASRQSTGVAANYGYTF
TRBV5-1,TRBJ2-7,CASSLALGAAYEQYF
TRBV10-1,TRBJ2-1,CASSDRGFEQFF
TRBV28,TRBJ1-1,CATGTGSTEAFF
TRBV20-1,TRBJ1-4,CSANTGEKLFF
TRBV13,TRBJ1-4,CASSYRDPGVGEKLFF
TRBV2,TRBJ2-1,CASSEAPGLATDEQFF
TRBV19,TRBJ1-1,CASRPGPQTMNTEAFF
TRBV7-8,TRBJ2-5,CASSLQWGPGDETQYF
TRBV29-1,TRBJ1-1,CSVGRTGLNTEAFF
TRBV7-7,TRBJ2-5,CASSPYGSQETQYF
TRBV28,TRBJ2-7,CASSTTSGRDYEQYF
TRBV27,TRBJ2-4,CASSLWGGASKNIQYF
TRBV7-6,TRBJ1-3,CASSRTQTYSGNTIYF
TRBV5-4,TRBJ2-7,CASSPPGTRPYEQYF
TRBV12-2,TRBJ2-7,CASRFCEGDPYEQYF
TRBV5-4,TRBJ2-7,CASSPPTGDYEQYF
TRBV5-1,TRBJ2-6,CASSTGHLSGANVLTF
TRBV14,TRBJ1-1,CASSQRRQENTEAFF
TRBV19,TRBJ2-1,CASTRGTEQFF
TRBV6-6,TRBJ2-3,CASTSRQGPDTQYF